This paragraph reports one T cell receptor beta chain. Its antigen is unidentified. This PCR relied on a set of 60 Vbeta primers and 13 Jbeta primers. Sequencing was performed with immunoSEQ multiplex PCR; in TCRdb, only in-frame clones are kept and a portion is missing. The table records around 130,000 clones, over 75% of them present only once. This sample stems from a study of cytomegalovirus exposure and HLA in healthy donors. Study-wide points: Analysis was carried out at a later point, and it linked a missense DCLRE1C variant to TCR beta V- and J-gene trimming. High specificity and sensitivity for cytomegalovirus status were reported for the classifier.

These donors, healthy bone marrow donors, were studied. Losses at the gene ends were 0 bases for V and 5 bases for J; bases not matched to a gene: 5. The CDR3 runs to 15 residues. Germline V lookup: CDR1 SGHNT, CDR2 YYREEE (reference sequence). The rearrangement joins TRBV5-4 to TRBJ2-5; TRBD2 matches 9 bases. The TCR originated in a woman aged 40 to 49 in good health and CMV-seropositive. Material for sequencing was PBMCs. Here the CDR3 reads CASSLVAGGPETQYF. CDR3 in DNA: TGTGCCAGCAGCTTGGTCGCGGGGGGGCCTGAGACCCAGTACTTC.